This is a list of T cell receptor beta chains from one sample in a study of cytomegalovirus exposure and HLA in healthy donors. Only in-frame clones appear in the TCRdb table, and some are missing; sequencing was by immunoSEQ multiplex PCR. Of roughly 140,000 clones in the sample, about 60% were seen once. Sequenced material: PBMCs. The source of these receptors is an older woman in good health and CMV-seropositive. Both conserved end residues are part of each CDR3. Fields, in order: D gene, V gene, J gene, clone size, CDR3 protein, CDR3 DNA. The D gene is left open where the match is weak. The size of a clone is reported for some rows only, either as once, few or many, or as a class for expanded clones.

NA	TRBV4-2	TRBJ2-3	NA	CASSQVLEADTQYF	TGTGCCAGCAGCCAAGTGCTCGAGGCAGATACGCAGTATTTT
NA	TRBV11-3	TRBJ2-7	NA	CASSLEGDLSEQYF	TGTGCCAGCAGCTTAGAAGGAGACCTCAGCGAGCAGTACTTC
TRBD1	TRBV5-6	TRBJ2-7	NA	CASSLQGRYYEQYF	TGTGCCAGCAGCTTACAGGGGCGCTACTACGAGCAGTACTTC
NA	TRBV2	TRBJ2-4	few	CASSEDSHLGYSKNIQYF	TGTGCCAGCAGTGAGGACTCCCATCTGGGGTATAGCAAAAACATTCAGTACTTC
TRBD2	TRBV28	TRBJ2-1	NA	CASSLTSGREVQFF	TGTGCCAGCAGTTTGACTAGCGGGAGAGAGGTGCAGTTCTTC
TRBD2	TRBV5-6	TRBJ2-4	NA	CASSWEGVQYF	TGTGCCAGCAGCTGGGAGGGTGTTCAGTACTTC
TRBD1	TRBV4-1	TRBJ2-2	NA	CASSPTGTGGGTGELFF	TGCGCCAGCAGCCCGACCGGGACAGGGGGCGGTACCGGGGAGCTGTTTTTT
NA	TRBV5-8	TRBJ1-5	NA	CASSFTGNQPQHF	TGTGCCAGCAGCTTCACAGGGAATCAGCCCCAGCATTTT
NA	TRBV19	TRBJ1-1	NA	CASKQTENTEAFF	TGTGCCAGTAAACAGACAGAGAACACTGAAGCTTTCTTT
NA	TRBV4-2	TRBJ2-3	NA	CASSQERAAGTQYF	TGTGCCAGCAGCCAAGAGAGGGCCGCGGGTACGCAGTATTTT
NA	TRBV30	TRBJ1-2	NA	CAWSDTGAGVRGYTF	TGTGCCTGGAGTGATACCGGGGCAGGGGTCCGGGGCTACACCTTC
NA	TRBV5-4	TRBJ2-1	once	CASRESSGSYNEQFF	TGTGCCAGCAGAGAGAGTTCGGGCTCCTACAATGAGCAGTTCTTC
NA	TRBV27	TRBJ2-5	NA	CASSSIGQPQETQYF	TGTGCCAGCAGTTCGATTGGACAGCCCCAAGAGACCCAGTACTTC
NA	TRBV4-3	TRBJ2-7	NA	CASSQHQGPYEQYF	TGCGCCAGCAGCCAACATCAGGGCCCCTACGAGCAGTACTTC
NA	TRBV15	TRBJ1-1	once	CATSRDQGGDTEAFF	TGTGCCACCAGCAGAGATCAGGGAGGGGACACTGAAGCTTTCTTT
TRBD1	TRBV5-3	TRBJ2-7	few	CARSHRTGGLYEQYF	TGTGCCAGAAGTCATAGGACAGGGGGCTTATACGAGCAGTACTTC
TRBD2	TRBV28	TRBJ2-7	few	CASSSPFGSGSSYEQYF	TGTGCCAGCAGTTCCCCCTTCGGTAGCGGGAGCTCCTACGAGCAGTACTTC
TRBD2	TRBV29-1	TRBJ2-7	few	CSVEGPSGRVSSYEQYF	TGCAGCGTTGAAGGACCTAGCGGGAGAGTAAGCTCCTACGAGCAGTACTTC
TRBD2	TRBV4-2	TRBJ2-2	NA	CASSQDGLAGVIGELFF	TGTGCCAGCAGCCAAGATGGCCTAGCGGGAGTAATCGGGGAGCTGTTTTTT
NA	TRBV28	TRBJ2-7	NA	CASSLIGGATYEQYF	TGTGCCAGCAGTTTAATTGGGGGGGCAACCTACGAGCAGTACTTC
TRBD1	TRBV23-1	TRBJ2-2	NA	CASNRDRSYTGELFF	TGCGCCAGCAACCGGGACAGGAGTTACACCGGGGAGCTGTTTTTT
TRBD1	TRBV9	TRBJ2-1	NA	CASSPRTGGKDEQFF	TGTGCCAGCAGCCCCCGGACAGGGGGCAAAGATGAGCAGTTCTTC
TRBD1	TRBV7-9	TRBJ2-7	NA	CASSERGTGNGEQYF	TGTGCCAGCAGCGAAAGGGGGACAGGGAACGGGGAGCAGTACTTC
NA	TRBV29-1	TRBJ1-1	once	CSALPLDSMNTEAFF	TGCAGCGCCTTGCCCCTTGACAGCATGAACACTGAAGCTTTCTTT
NA	TRBV28	TRBJ2-7	NA	CASQGYEQYF	TGTGCCAGTCAGGGCTACGAGCAGTACTTC
NA	TRBV5-6	TRBJ2-3	NA	CASSPDGARSYTQYF	TGTGCCAGCAGTCCGGATGGGGCTCGATCTTATACGCAGTATTTT
NA	TRBV18	TRBJ2-7	NA	CASGWPAGDEQYF	TGTGCCAGCGGCTGGCCGGCAGGCGACGAGCAGTACTTC
TRBD2	TRBV27	TRBJ2-1	NA	CASMSREKGEQFF	TGTGCCAGCATGTCGCGGGAGAAAGGTGAGCAGTTCTTC
NA	TRBV7-6	TRBJ2-7	NA	CASSPGDRTYEQYF	TGTGCCAGCAGCCCTGGAGACAGGACCTACGAGCAGTACTTC
TRBD2	TRBV6-5	TRBJ2-2	once	CASSSVAGGMTGELFF	TGTGCCAGCAGTTCCGTAGCGGGAGGAATGACCGGGGAGCTGTTTTTT
TRBD2	TRBV19	TRBJ2-3	NA	CASSLISGSYTDTQYF	TGTGCCAGTAGCTTAATTAGCGGGTCTTACACAGATACGCAGTATTTT
TRBD1	TRBV7-9	TRBJ1-4	few	CASSSYRGRDEKLFF	TGTGCCAGCAGCTCGTACAGGGGGCGCGATGAAAAACTGTTTTTT
TRBD2	TRBV7-9	TRBJ2-7	few	CASRASGRGYEQYF	TGTGCCAGCAGAGCTAGCGGGAGAGGCTACGAGCAGTACTTC